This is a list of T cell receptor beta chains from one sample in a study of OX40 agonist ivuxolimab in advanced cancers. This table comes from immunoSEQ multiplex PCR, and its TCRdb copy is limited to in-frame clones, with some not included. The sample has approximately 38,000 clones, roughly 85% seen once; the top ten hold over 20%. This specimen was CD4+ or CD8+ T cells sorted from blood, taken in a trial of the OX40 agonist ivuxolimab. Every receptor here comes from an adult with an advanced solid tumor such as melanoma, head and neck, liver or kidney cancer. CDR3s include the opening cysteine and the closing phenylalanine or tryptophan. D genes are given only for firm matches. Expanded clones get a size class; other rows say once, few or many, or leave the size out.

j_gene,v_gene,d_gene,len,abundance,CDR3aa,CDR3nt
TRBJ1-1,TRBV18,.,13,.,CASSPQGNTEAFF,TGTGCCAGCTCACCACAGGGGAACACTGAAGCTTTCTTT
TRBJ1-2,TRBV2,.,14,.,CASSELFFSYGYTF,TGTGCCAGCAGTGAATTATTTTTCAGCTATGGCTACACCTTC
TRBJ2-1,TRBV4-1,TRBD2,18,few,CASSPTSGGAKFYNEQFF,TGCGCCAGCAGCCCCACTAGCGGGGGGGCTAAATTCTACAATGAGCAGTTCTTC
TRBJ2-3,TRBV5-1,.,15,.,CASSLALAGADTQYF,TGCGCCAGCAGCTTGGCCCTAGCAGGAGCAGATACGCAGTATTTT
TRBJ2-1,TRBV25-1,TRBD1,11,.,CASSTRGTQFF,TGTGCCAGCAGTACCAGGGGGACGCAGTTCTTC
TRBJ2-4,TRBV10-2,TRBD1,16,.,CASSGGTAPSGNIQYF,TGCGCCAGCAGTGGGGGGACAGCGCCCTCCGGGAACATTCAGTACTTC
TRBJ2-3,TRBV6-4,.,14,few,CASSVTVGAKAQYF,TGTGCCAGCAGTGTAACGGTGGGCGCGAAAGCGCAGTATTTT
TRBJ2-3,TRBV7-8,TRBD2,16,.,CASSYPSGHSTDTQYF,TGTGCCAGCAGCTACCCTAGCGGACATAGCACAGATACGCAGTATTTT
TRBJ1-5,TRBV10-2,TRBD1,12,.,CASTSGGQPQHF,TGCGCCAGCACCTCAGGGGGTCAGCCCCAGCATTTT
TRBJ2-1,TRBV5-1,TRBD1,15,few,CASSAGTGSYNEQFF,TGCGCCAGCAGCGCAGGGACAGGGAGCTACAATGAGCAGTTCTTC
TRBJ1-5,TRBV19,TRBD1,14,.,CASSIDRGSQPQHF,TGTGCCAGTAGTATCGACAGGGGATCTCAGCCCCAGCATTTT
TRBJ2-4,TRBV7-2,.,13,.,CASSLDLGNIQYF,TGTGCCAGCAGCTTAGATCTTGGGAACATTCAGTACTTC
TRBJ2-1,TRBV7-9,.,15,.,CASRSGTGRFNEQFF,TGTGCCAGCAGGTCCGGGACGGGGCGATTCAATGAGCAGTTCTTC
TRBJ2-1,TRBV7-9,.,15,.,CASSLIGGKDNEQFF,TGTGCCAGCAGCTTAATAGGGGGTAAGGACAATGAGCAGTTCTTC
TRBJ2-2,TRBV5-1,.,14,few,CASSLGDGTGELFF,TGCGCCAGCAGCTTGGGGGACGGCACCGGGGAGCTGTTTTTT
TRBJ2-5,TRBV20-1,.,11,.,CSAREQETQYF,TGCAGTGCTAGAGAACAAGAGACCCAGTACTTC
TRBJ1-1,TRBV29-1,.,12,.,CSLAGIGTEAFF,TGCAGCCTTGCGGGGATCGGCACTGAAGCTTTCTTT
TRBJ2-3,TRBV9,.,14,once,CASSGSGFEDTQYF,TGTGCCAGCAGCGGGTCGGGGTTCGAAGATACGCAGTATTTT
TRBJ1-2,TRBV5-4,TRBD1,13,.,CASSKTGHYGYTF,TGTGCCAGCAGCAAGACAGGGCACTATGGCTACACCTTC
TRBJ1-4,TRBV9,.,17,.,CASSVDAGGVTNEKLFF,TGTGCCAGCAGCGTAGATGCGGGGGGCGTTACTAATGAAAAACTGTTTTTT
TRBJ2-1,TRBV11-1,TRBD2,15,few,CASSRSGRAFNEQFF,TGTGCCAGCAGTCGAAGCGGGAGGGCCTTCAATGAGCAGTTCTTC
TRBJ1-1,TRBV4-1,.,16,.,CASSRRPQEGNTEAFF,TGCGCCAGCAGCCGGAGGCCCCAGGAGGGGAACACTGAAGCTTTCTTT
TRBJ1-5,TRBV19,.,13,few,CASSTAQNQPQHF,TGTGCCAGTAGTACGGCGCAAAATCAGCCCCAGCATTTT
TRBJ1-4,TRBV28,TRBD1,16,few,CASSLPGTGFNEKLFF,TGTGCCAGCAGTCTCCCAGGGACAGGCTTTAATGAAAAACTGTTTTTT
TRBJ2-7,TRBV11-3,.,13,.,CASSLGRSYEQYF,TGTGCCAGCAGCTTAGGTCGCTCCTACGAGCAGTACTTC
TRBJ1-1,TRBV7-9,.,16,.,CASSLVAGRGNTEAFF,TGTGCCAGCAGCTTAGTCGCGGGGCGCGGGAACACTGAAGCTTTCTTT
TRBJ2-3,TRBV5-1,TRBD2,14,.,CASTPGDYTDTQYF,TGCGCCAGCACCCCGGGGGACTACACAGATACGCAGTATTTT
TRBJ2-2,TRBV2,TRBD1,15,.,CASTTGTGYTGELFF,TGTGCCAGCACTACCGGGACAGGGTATACCGGGGAGCTGTTTTTT
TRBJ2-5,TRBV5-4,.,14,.,CASSHKDIEETQYF,TGTGCCAGCAGCCACAAAGACATCGAAGAGACCCAGTACTTC
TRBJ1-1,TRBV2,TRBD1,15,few,CASRDRDRRRREAFF,TGTGCCAGCAGGGACCGGGACAGGCGACGCCGTGAAGCTTTCTTT
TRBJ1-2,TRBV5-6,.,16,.,CASSLFMGTINYGYTF,TGTGCCAGCAGCTTGTTTATGGGGACTATAAACTATGGCTACACCTTC
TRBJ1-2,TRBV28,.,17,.,CASSPPRGGAEDYGYTF,TGTGCCAGCAGTCCGCCCCGCGGCGGGGCCGAAGACTATGGCTACACCTTC
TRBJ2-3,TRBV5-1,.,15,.,CASSPWTANTDTQYF,TGCGCCAGCAGCCCCTGGACAGCTAACACAGATACGCAGTATTTT
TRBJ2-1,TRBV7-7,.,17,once,CASSARQGPLGGNEQFF,TGTGCCAGCAGCGCCCGTCAGGGACCCCTCGGCGGCAATGAGCAGTTCTTC
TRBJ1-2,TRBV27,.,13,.,CASSRGQLYGYTF,TGTGCCAGCAGTAGAGGACAGCTATATGGCTACACCTTC
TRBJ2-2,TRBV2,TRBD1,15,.,CARTGTGANTGELFF,TGTGCCCGAACCGGGACAGGGGCCAACACCGGGGAGCTGTTTTTT
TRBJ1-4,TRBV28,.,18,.,CASSLQANKREVRKKLFF,TGTGCCAGCAGTTTACAGGCGAATAAGAGGGAGGTACGGAAAAAACTGTTTTTT
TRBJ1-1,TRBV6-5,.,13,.,CASSSLMNTEAFF,TGTGCCAGCAGCTCGTTAATGAACACTGAAGCTTTCTTT
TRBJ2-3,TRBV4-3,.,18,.,CASSQDLGGGSSTDTQYF,TGCGCCAGCAGCCAAGATCTCGGGGGAGGATCTAGCACAGATACGCAGTATTTT
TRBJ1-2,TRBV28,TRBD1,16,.,CASSAPGTGGNYGYTF,TGTGCCAGCAGTGCCCCTGGGACAGGGGGCAACTATGGCTACACCTTC
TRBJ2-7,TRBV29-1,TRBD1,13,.,CSTKGTGKAEQYF,TGCAGCACTAAAGGGACAGGGAAAGCCGAGCAGTACTTC
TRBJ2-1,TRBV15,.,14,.,CATSRDPGYNEQFF,TGTGCCACCAGCAGAGATCCGGGTTACAATGAGCAGTTCTTC
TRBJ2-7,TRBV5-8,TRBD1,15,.,CASSLSGQETYEQYF,TGTGCCAGCAGCTTGAGCGGACAGGAAACCTACGAGCAGTACTTC
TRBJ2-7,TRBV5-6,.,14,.,CASTRDLLTYEQYF,TGTGCCAGCACCCGGGACCTTCTAACCTACGAGCAGTACTTC
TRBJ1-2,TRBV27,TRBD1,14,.,CASSPNTGERGYTF,TGTGCCAGCAGTCCAAACACAGGGGAGAGGGGCTACACCTTC
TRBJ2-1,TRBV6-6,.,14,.,CASSSSTDYNEQFF,TGTGCCAGCAGTTCCTCGACAGATTACAATGAGCAGTTCTTC
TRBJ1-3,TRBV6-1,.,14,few,CASSERQEGNTIYF,TGTGCCAGCAGTGAAAGACAGGAGGGAAACACCATATATTTT
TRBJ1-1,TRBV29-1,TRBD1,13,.,CSVRQGDGTEAFF,TGCAGCGTCAGACAGGGGGACGGCACTGAAGCTTTCTTT
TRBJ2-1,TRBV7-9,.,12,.,CASSSQGNEQFF,TGTGCCAGCAGCTCGCAGGGGAATGAGCAGTTCTTC
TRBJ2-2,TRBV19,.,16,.,CASSIQSVTNTGELFF,TGTGCCAGTAGTATTCAATCCGTAACGAACACCGGGGAGCTGTTTTTT
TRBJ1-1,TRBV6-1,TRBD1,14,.,CASSPQGGLTEAFF,TGTGCCAGCTCCCCCCAGGGGGGTTTGACTGAAGCTTTCTTT